The 10 T cell receptor beta chains below all came from one sample that was sequenced in a study of blood T cell repertoires in COVID-19. TCRdb's copy holds only in-frame clones and misses some; the assay was immunoSEQ multiplex PCR. The profile shows around 200,000 clones, roughly three quarters of them singletons. Sequencing was performed on peripheral blood. These receptors were obtained from a woman between 40 and 55 years old with COVID-19, enrolled during active disease.

This sequence joins TRBV30 and TRBJ2-5; 8 nucleotides match TRBD1. The CDR3 has 14 amino acids. With V trimmed by 5 bases and J by 0 bases, 5 bases remained unmatched. The germline gives CDR1 GTSNPN, CDR2 SVGIG (reference sequence). Here the CDR3 reads CAWDKTGDQETQYF. The CDR3 coding sequence is TGTGCCTGGGACAAGACAGGGGACCAAGAGACCCAGTACTTC.

The chain links TRBV20-1 to TRBJ1-4; D unclear. CDR1 and CDR2 (germline): DFQATT, SNEGSKA (reference sequence). The CDR3 sequence is 15 residues long. V was pared by 3 bases and J by 7 bases, with 18 bases between. CDR3 region: CSASIGGSAVEKLFF. CDR3 DNA: TGCAGTGCTAGTATAGGTGGGAGCGCAGTTGAAAAACTGTTTTTT.

The chain has TRBV27 and TRBJ2-1; 8 nucleotides match TRBD2. Germline lookup yields CDR1 MNHEY and CDR2 SMNVEV (reference sequence). V trimming: 8 bases; J trimming: 8 bases; junction bases outside the gene matches: 17. This CDR3 has 16 amino acids. In nucleotides, the CDR3 is TGTGCCAGCTCACGACCCGGACTAGCTCGGGTCGATGAGCAGTTCTTC. Its protein product is CASSRPGLARVDEQFF.

This clone turned up a few times. The V gene is TRBV10-1, the J gene TRBJ1-2; D call uncertain. Between the trimmed V and J ends, which lost 0 bases and 3 bases, there was a span of 8 bases. This CDR3 has 14 residues. Germline loops: CDR1 WNHNN, CDR2 SYGVQD (reference sequence). CDR3 protein: CASSESTGDYGYTF. The CDR3 DNA reads as TGCGCCAGCAGTGAGTCGACGGGTGACTATGGCTACACCTTC.

The rearrangement uses TRBV9 and TRBJ2-1; D not certain. V dropped 0 bases and J dropped 4 bases, with 11 bases sitting between them. Germline values: CDR1 SGDLS, CDR2 YYNGEE. This CDR3 has 15 residues. CDR3 nucleotides: TGTGCCAGCAGCGTAGGGGTAGCAGCATACAATGAGCAGTTCTTC. As protein: CASSVGVAAYNEQFF.

Only a few counts were recorded for this clone. This chain connects TRBV5-4 to TRBJ1-1; a weak D match, TRBD1 (6 bases). Between the trimmed V and J ends, which lost 3 bases and 3 bases, there was a span of 12 bases. CDR1 and CDR2 from the germline V gene are SGHNT and YYREEE (reference sequence). The CDR3 contains 14 residues. In DNA form, the CDR3 reads TGTGCCAGCAGCTCCGGGCAGGGGTACACTGAAGCTTTCTTT. Translation: CASSSGQGYTEAFF. Filled out from reference TRBV5-4 and TRBJ1-1, the complete variable domain reads ETGVTQSPTHLIKTRGQQVTLRCSSQSGHNTVSWYQQALGQGPQFIFQYYREEENGRGNFPPRFSGLQFPNYSSELNVNALELDDSALYLCASSSGQGYTEAFFGQGTRLTVV.

This clone was detected a few times. The chain employs TRBV7-2 and TRBJ2-1; 8 bases align to TRBD2. The V and J ends lost 1 base and 2 bases, in that order; junction bases with no gene match: 1. There are 15 residues in the CDR3. Germline V lookup: CDR1 SGHTA, CDR2 FQGNSA. This CDR3 reads CASSLELAAYNEQFF. Here the CDR3 DNA reads TGTGCCAGCAGCTTAGAACTAGCGGCCTACAATGAGCAGTTCTTC.

The chain links TRBV13 to TRBJ2-1; D may be TRBD2 (7 bases). V gave up 6 bases and J gave up 8 bases, with 11 bases separating them. Germline V gene lookup returns CDR1 PRHDT and CDR2 FYEKMQ (reference sequence). The CDR3 runs to 12 residues. The CDR3 region is CASRGGGYEQFF. CDR3 sequence (DNA): TGTGCCAGCAGAGGGGGGGGATATGAGCAGTTCTTC.

The chain combines TRBV4-1 with TRBJ1-5, with D maybe TRBD1 (5 bases). This CDR3 is built from 15 residues. V was clipped by 3 bases and J by 4 bases, with 13 bases between them. Germline V gene data show CDR1 as MGHRA and CDR2 as YSYEKL. This CDR3 is CASSHDLGGNQPQHF. As DNA, the CDR3 is TGCGCCAGCAGCCATGATTTGGGGGGGAATCAGCCCCAGCATTTT.

The rearrangement joins TRBV6-6 to TRBJ2-5, with D possibly matching TRBD2 (5 bases). Trimming stripped 6 bases from V and 8 bases from J, with 22 bases between. Germline CDR1 MNHNY, CDR2 SVGAGI (reference sequence). The length of the CDR3 is 15 residues. The CDR3 protein is CASSSSPGKMETQYF. The CDR3 nucleotides are TGTGCCAGCAGCTCGTCTCCGGGGAAGATGGAAACCCAGTACTTC.